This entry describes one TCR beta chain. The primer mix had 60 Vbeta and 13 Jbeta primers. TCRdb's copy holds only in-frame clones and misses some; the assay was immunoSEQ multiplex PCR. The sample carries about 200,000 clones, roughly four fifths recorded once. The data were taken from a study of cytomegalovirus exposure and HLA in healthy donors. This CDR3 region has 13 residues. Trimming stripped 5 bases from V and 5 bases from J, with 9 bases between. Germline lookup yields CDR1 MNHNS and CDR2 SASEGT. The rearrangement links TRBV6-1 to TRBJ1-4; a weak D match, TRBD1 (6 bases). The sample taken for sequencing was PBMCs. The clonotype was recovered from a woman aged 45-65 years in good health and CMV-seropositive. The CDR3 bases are TGTGCCAGCAGTAGGACAGCCAATGAAAAACTGTTTTTT. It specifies CASSRTANEKLFF.